This paragraph reports one T cell receptor (beta chain). The record originates from a study of control samples from healthy donors and cancer patients. Method: immunoSEQ multiplex PCR; TCRdb's copy keeps in-frame clones and lacks some. The sample lists 150,000 to 200,000 clones; 90% were seen once. Germline V CDR1 and CDR2: LGHDT, YNNKEL (reference sequence). The V and J ends lost 5 bases and 1 base respectively, with 18 bases between them. This CDR3 region has 17 residues. The specimen was blood. This sequence joins TRBV3-1 (or the pseudogene TRBV3-2) and TRBJ1-5, with D hard to call. The receptor's source is a woman aged 45-60 years in good health. CDR3 amino acids: CASSGPTAGGSNQPQHF. The CDR3 nucleotides read TGTGCCAGCAGCGGCCCTACAGCGGGTGGGAGCAATCAGCCCCAGCATTTT.